This T cell receptor beta chain was profiled in a study of blood T cell repertoires in COVID-19. Participants spanned ages about 18 to 100 years and resided in about 25 US areas. Recovered Cohort 3 donors showed two negative PCRs, clearance, or symptom resolution. Produced via immunoSEQ multiplex PCR; TCRdb's table is partial and in-frame only. The sample contains around 290,000 clones, roughly 86% of which appear only once. Unmatched junction bases numbered 5, after V lost 4 bases and J lost 8 bases. The CDR3 extends over 13 amino acids. Per germline, CDR1 KGHDR and CDR2 SFDVKD. Source material: PBMCs or T cells enriched from blood (not recorded which). The clonotype was recovered from a woman aged 30 to 39 who had recovered from COVID-19. This rearrangement joins TRBV24-1 to TRBJ1-2, with 8 bases aligning to TRBD1. CDR3 DNA: TGTGCCACCAGTGAACGGACAGGGAACGGCTACACCTTC. The encoded protein is CATSERTGNGYTF.